This T cell receptor (beta chain) stems from a study of blood T cell repertoires in COVID-19. Method: immunoSEQ multiplex PCR; TCRdb's copy keeps in-frame clones and lacks some. Of approximately 260,000 clones in the sample, approximately 90% were seen once. The CDR3 has 12 residues. The germline V and J ends were trimmed by 0 bases and 10 bases, with 7 bases remaining between them. Germline-derived CDR1 and CDR2 are LNHNV and YYDKDF (reference sequence). This receptor was obtained from a woman in her thirties or forties with acute COVID-19. What was sequenced was PBMCs or T cells enriched from blood (not recorded which). The chain employs TRBV15 and TRBJ2-1; D call uncertain. CDR3 sequence: CATSRDIPEQFF. As DNA, the CDR3 is TGTGCCACCAGCAGAGATATCCCCGAGCAGTTCTTC.